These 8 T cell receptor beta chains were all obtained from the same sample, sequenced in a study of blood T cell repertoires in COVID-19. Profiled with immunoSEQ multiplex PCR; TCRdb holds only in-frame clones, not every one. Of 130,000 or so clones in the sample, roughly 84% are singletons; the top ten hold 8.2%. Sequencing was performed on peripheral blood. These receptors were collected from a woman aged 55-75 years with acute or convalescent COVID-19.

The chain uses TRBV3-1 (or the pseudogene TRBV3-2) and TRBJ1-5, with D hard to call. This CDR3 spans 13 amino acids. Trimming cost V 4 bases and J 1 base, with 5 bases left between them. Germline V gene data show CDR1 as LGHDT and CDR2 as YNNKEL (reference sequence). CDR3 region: CASSRASNQPQHF. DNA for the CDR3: TGTGCCAGCAGCCGGGCCAGCAATCAGCCCCAGCATTTT.

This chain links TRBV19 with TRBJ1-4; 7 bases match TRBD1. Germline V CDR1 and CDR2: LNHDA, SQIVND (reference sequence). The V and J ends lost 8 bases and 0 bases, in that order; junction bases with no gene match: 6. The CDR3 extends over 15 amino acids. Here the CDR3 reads CASGGQEATNEKLFF. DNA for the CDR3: TGTGCCAGTGGAGGACAGGAAGCAACTAATGAAAAACTGTTTTTT.

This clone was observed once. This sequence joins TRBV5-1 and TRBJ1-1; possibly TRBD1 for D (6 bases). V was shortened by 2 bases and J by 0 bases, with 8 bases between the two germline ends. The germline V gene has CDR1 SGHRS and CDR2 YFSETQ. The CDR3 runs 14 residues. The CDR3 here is CASSFDRLNTEAFF. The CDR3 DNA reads TGCGCCAGCAGCTTCGACAGGTTGAACACTGAAGCTTTCTTT.

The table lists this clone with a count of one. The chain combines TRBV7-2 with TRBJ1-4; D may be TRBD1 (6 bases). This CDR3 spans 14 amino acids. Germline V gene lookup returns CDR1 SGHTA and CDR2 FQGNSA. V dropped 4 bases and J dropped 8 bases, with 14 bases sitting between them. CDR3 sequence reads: CASSSDRWGEKLFF. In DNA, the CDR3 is TGTGCCAGCAGCTCTGACAGGTGGGGCGAAAAACTGTTTTTT.

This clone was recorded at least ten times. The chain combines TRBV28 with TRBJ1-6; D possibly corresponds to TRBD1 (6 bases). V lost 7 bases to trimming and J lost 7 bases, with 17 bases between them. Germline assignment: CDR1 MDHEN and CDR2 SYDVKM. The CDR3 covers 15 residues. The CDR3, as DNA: TGTGCCAGCATACCTGCGCAGGGGCCCAATTCACCCCTCCACTTT. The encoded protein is CASIPAQGPNSPLHF.

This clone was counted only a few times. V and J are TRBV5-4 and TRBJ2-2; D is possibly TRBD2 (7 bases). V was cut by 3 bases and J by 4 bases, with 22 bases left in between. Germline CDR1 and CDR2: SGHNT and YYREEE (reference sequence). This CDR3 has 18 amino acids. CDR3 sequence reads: CASSSDGTGGLLTGELFF. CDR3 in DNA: TGTGCCAGCAGCTCCGACGGAACGGGGGGCCTTCTCACCGGGGAGCTGTTTTTT.

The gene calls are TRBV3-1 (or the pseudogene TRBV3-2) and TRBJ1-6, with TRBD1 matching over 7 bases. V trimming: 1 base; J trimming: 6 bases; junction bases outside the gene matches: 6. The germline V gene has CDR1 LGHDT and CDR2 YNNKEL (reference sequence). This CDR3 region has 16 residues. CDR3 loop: CASSQVTGAANSPLHF. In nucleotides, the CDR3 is TGTGCCAGCAGCCAAGTAACAGGGGCTGCTAATTCACCCCTCCACTTT.

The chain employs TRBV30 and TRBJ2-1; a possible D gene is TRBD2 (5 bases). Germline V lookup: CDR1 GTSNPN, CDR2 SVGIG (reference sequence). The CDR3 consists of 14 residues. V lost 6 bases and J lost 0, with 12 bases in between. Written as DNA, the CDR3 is TGTGCCTGCCAGACCCGGGGCTCCTACAATGAGCAGTTCTTC. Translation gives CACQTRGSYNEQFF.